This TCR beta chain was sequenced for a study of identical twins (dated by TCRdb to between 2015 and 2016). About the full investigation: TCR alpha and beta repertoires from monozygotic twins, unrelated adults of various ages and cord blood were deep-sequenced to test whether fetal clonotypes persist. To rule out contamination, the twin experiments were replicated at different times with different library preparation protocols.

CDR1 and CDR2, looked up from the germline V gene (reference sequence), are SGHKS and YYEKEE. The CDR3 spans 15 residues, from the cysteine through the phenylalanine. The read is trimmed to its CDR3 DNA, 45 bases read in frame from base 1. V is clipped by 2 bases and J by 0 bases, and the sequence between their germline boundaries is 9 bases long. This clonotype was counted only a few times. The antigen this receptor binds is unknown. Base qualities are not at hand, and no much larger clone is one base apart. All donors were healthy Caucasians. The twin cohort comprised three pairs of female monozygotic twins, all aged about 18 to 30 years. Miltenyi CD45RO+ enrichment and human naive T-cell isolation kits were used to isolate memory (CD45RO+) and naive T cells from PBMC. Library generation was performed with 5' RACE. Sequencer: Illumina HiSeq 2000. Template switching introduced a universal primer binding site; the final cDNA contained a unique molecular identifier, enabling accurate counting of TCR cDNA molecules. Specific primers in the conserved constant-segment region were used to synthesize first-strand cDNA for TCR alpha and beta chains. To control for contamination, every cDNA library was double barcoded, receiving both a SMART-Mk sample barcode and Illumina barcodes. TruSeq adapter sequences, together with Illumina sample barcodes, were added in two successive PCR steps. The TCR alpha and beta cDNA libraries were sequenced on the Illumina HiSeq platform using custom primers. Concerning the study's data processing: Raw reads were processed with MiGEC to extract unique molecular identifiers, and MiXCR was used to determine CDR3 positions. Recombination models were inferred per individual with the repgenHMM and IGoR tools using an EM algorithm. Shared clonotype analysis was performed with the tcR package in R, normalizing sharing by the product of cloneset sizes. To study raw recombination free of thymic and clonal selection effects, out-of-frame nonproductive sequences were analyzed. TCRdb cleaned the public reads at Q25 with fastp, built clones with MiXCR and kept in-frame beta chains. Entries are consolidated by CDR3 protein sequence, retaining the most common genes and DNA. The V and J calls follow TCRdb's processing rather than the paper's. The sample data list 200,000 to 300,000 distinct CDR3 sequences, and roughly 13% of these were observed just once. In total, the top ten clones hold 3.5% to 5% of the sample.

What the study reported, not specific to this receptor: Zero-insertion analyses could be partly confounded by invariant T cells such as MAIT and iNKT, though diverse VJ usage argued against such confounding for most clonotypes. Compared with coincidental sharing between unrelated individuals, out-of-frame TCR alpha sequences shared between twins showed an excess of sequences with low generation probability. Abundant cord blood beta clonotypes had fewer insertions, young adult naive repertoires showed a similar but weaker trend, and memory repertoires showed no such trend. Because the same donors could not be followed over many years, the conclusions relied on cross-sectional statistical analysis. In beta out-of-frame sequences, excess twin sharing was weaker, because having fewer shared sequences lowered the signal-to-noise ratio. Out-of-frame TCR alpha sharing in monozygotic twins was systematically underestimated by recombination models, whereas sharing between unrelated individuals was in agreement with the recombination models.

The same sample was also studied in work on yellow fever vaccine responses in identical twins. As that second study puts it: The T cell response to vaccination in identical twins was reported by the authors to appear partly convergent and partly personalized. In identical twins, the study followed T cell clones that responded to the vaccine with precision.

The receptor comes from a woman younger than 30 in good health. Recombination linked TRBV5-5 to TRBJ1-3; too little of a D gene remains to name it. The sample taken for sequencing was memory (CD45RO+) T cells sorted from blood. This specimen's cell subset or site label, per the study, means: CD45RO+ enriched T cells. The CDR3 protein sequence reads: CASSLGPSSGNTIYF. The DNA sequence is given as TGTGCCAGCAGCTTAGGACCAAGCTCTGGAAACACCATATATTTT.